These 19 T cell receptor beta chains share one sample of origin, sequenced in a study of blood T cell repertoires in COVID-19. Assay used: immunoSEQ multiplex PCR; TCRdb lists only in-frame clones, some missing. The sample includes tens of thousands of clones, around 82% of them seen just once. The specimen was peripheral blood. These receptors were taken from a man aged 35 to 55 with acute or convalescent COVID-19.

V usage is TRBV5-6 and J usage is TRBJ2-6; 7 bases are shared with TRBD1. This CDR3 is built from 16 residues. CDR1 and CDR2 (germline): SGHDT, YYEEEE. V was clipped by 1 base and J by 2 bases; unmatched bases: 3. The CDR3 DNA sequence: TGTGCCAGCAGCTTGCTACAGGGGACTGGGGCCAACGTCCTGACTTTC. It specifies CASSLLQGTGANVLTF.

This clone showed up just a few times. The J gene is TRBJ2-7, the V gene TRBV15, with 9 nucleotides matching TRBD1. Germline CDR1 is LNHNV and CDR2 is YYDKDF (reference sequence). V lost 3 bases and J lost 6; bases outside the gene matches: 12. This CDR3 is 16 amino acids long. The CDR3: CATSRFRTGEWSEQYF. DNA for the CDR3: TGTGCCACCAGCAGGTTCCGGACAGGGGAGTGGTCCGAGCAGTACTTC.

CDR3 region: CASSKCQGSYNEQFF. The CDR3 nucleotides read TGTGCCAGCAGCAAATGTCAGGGCTCTTACAATGAGCAGTTCTTC. The V and J genes are TRBV21-1 and TRBJ2-1; the table calls TRBD1, which could not be checked here. TRBV21-1 is a pseudogene locus. The length of the CDR3 is 15 residues.

This clone was observed a handful of times. The chain recombines TRBV30 with TRBJ1-5; D unresolved. Germline CDR1 and CDR2: GTSNPN and SVGIG (reference sequence). The CDR3 runs 15 residues. Between the trimmed V and J ends, which lost 1 base and 0 bases, there was a span of 10 bases. CDR3 nucleotides: TGTGCCTGGAGTGACCTCGGGAATAGCAATCAGCCCCAGCATTTT. Translated: CAWSDLGNSNQPQHF.

Here the CDR3 reads CASSLAPSGAYEQYF. The CDR3 nucleotides are TGTGCCAGCAGCTTAGCACCTAGCGGTGCCTACGAGCAGTACTTC. The rearrangement links TRBV7-8 to TRBJ2-7; 7 bases fit TRBD2. V lost 0 bases, J lost 2 bases, and 4 bases stayed unmatched. This CDR3 spans 15 amino acids. In germline, CDR1 is SGHVS, CDR2 FQNEAQ.

The chain employs TRBV12-3 or TRBV12-4 and TRBJ2-7; no clear D gene. V was clipped by 2 bases and J by 4 bases, with 6 bases between them. CDR3 size: 12 residues. The CDR3 DNA follows: TGTGCCAGCAGTTTATCGTATTACGAGCAGTACTTC. Its protein product is CASSLSYYEQYF.

V usage is TRBV6-4 and J usage is TRBJ1-2, with TRBD1 matching 8 bases. This CDR3 comprises 15 residues. The V segment lost 0 bases and the J segment 7 bases; nucleotides outside the gene matches: 7. CDR1 MRHNA and CDR2 SNTAGT come from the germline V gene. For the CDR3, the DNA is TGTGCCAGCAGTGACTCTTCCGGGACAGGAGGTGGCTACACCTTC. Amino acids: CASSDSSGTGGGYTF.

This clone appeared once. The V and J genes are TRBV11-2 and TRBJ2-2, with D tentatively TRBD2 (6 bases). CDR3 size: 16 residues. CDR1 is SGHAT, CDR2 FQNNGV, per germline. The V gene lost 5 bases and the J gene lost 9 bases, with 22 bases spanning the gap. The CDR3 reads CASSQAAATSKRELFF. Written as DNA, the CDR3 is TGTGCCAGCAGCCAAGCGGCCGCGACTAGTAAGAGGGAGCTGTTTTTT.

This chain joins TRBV7-9 and TRBJ2-1; TRBD2 matches at 11 bases. J lost 7 bases, V lost 7 bases, and 6 bases had no gene match. CDR3 size: 14 residues. CDR1 is SEHNR, CDR2 FQNEAQ, per germline (reference sequence). CDR3: CASIPTSGVNEQFF. DNA for the CDR3: TGTGCCAGCATTCCGACTAGCGGGGTTAATGAGCAGTTCTTC.

The chain combines TRBV5-1 with TRBJ2-2, with 8 bases identical to TRBD1. Germline trimming cut 4 bases from V and 0 bases from J; bases unmatched to any gene: 2. There are 15 residues in the CDR3. CDR1 is SGHRS and CDR2 is YFSETQ in the germline V gene. DNA of the CDR3: TGCGCCAGCAGCATGGGACAGGCGAACACCGGGGAGCTGTTTTTT. The encoded protein is CASSMGQANTGELFF.

This rearrangement joins TRBV6-5 to TRBJ1-5; D is unresolved. Germline V lookup: CDR1 MNHEY, CDR2 SVGAGI. Deletions cut 7 bases from V and 0 bases from J, with 10 bases between. The CDR3 consists of 14 residues. The CDR3 DNA follows: TGTGCCAGCATCCTAGGGAGTAGCAATCAGCCCCAGCATTTT. Its protein is CASILGSSNQPQHF.

The V call is TRBV5-1, the J call TRBJ2-7, with 10 bases fitting TRBD1. The CDR3 has 14 amino acids. The V gene end was trimmed by 0 bases and the J gene end by 6 bases; junction bases not matched to a gene: 3. Germline loops: CDR1 SGHRS, CDR2 YFSETQ. In nucleotides, the CDR3 is TGCGCCAGCAGCTTGGCCGGGACAGGGGTCGAGCAGTACTTC. Encoded protein: CASSLAGTGVEQYF.

The chain recombines TRBV5-1 with TRBJ2-7; 10 positions match TRBD1. The CDR3 is 15 residues long. The V and J ends lost 0 bases and 5 bases, in that order; junction bases with no gene match: 5. CDR1 and CDR2 from the germline V gene are SGHRS and YFSETQ. The CDR3 DNA reads as TGCGCCAGCAGCTTGGATGGACAGGGGGTACACGAGCAGTACTTC. Its protein product is CASSLDGQGVHEQYF.

This rearrangement joins TRBV27 to TRBJ2-3, with 7 bases matching TRBD1. Germline trimming cut 10 bases from V and 2 bases from J; bases unmatched to any gene: 9. Germline V gene lookup returns CDR1 MNHEY and CDR2 SMNVEV (reference sequence). The CDR3 extends over 14 amino acids. The CDR3 reads CATRQGPLTDTQYF. CDR3 in DNA: TGTGCCACCCGACAGGGCCCCCTCACAGATACGCAGTATTTT.

This chain joins TRBV29-1 and TRBJ1-1, with unresolved D. The germline V gene encodes CDR1 SQVTM and CDR2 ANQGSEA. The CDR3 is 10 amino acids. Trimming took off 4 bases at V and 4 bases at J, with 4 bases between the two ends. CDR3 loop: CSVGLTEAFF. In nucleotides, the CDR3 is TGCAGCGTTGGTCTCACTGAAGCTTTCTTT.

CDR3 sequence: CASSIVPGAGNYEQYF. CDR3 coding DNA: TGTGCCAGTAGTATTGTCCCAGGGGCTGGAAACTACGAGCAGTACTTC. V usage is TRBV19 and J usage is TRBJ2-7, with a weak D call TRBD1 (6 bases). V was shortened by 3 bases and J by 3 bases, with 18 bases between the two germline ends. Germline CDR1 is LNHDA and CDR2 is SQIVND (reference sequence). The CDR3 loop spans 16 amino acids.

This chain uses TRBV28 with TRBJ1-5; D possibly corresponds to TRBD1 (5 bases). V dropped 6 bases and J dropped 5 bases, with 14 bases sitting between them. CDR1 and CDR2 from the germline V gene are MDHEN and SYDVKM. This CDR3 spans 14 amino acids. The CDR3 spells CASSLRQPYQPQHF. The CDR3 bases are TGTGCCAGCAGCCTTAGACAGCCTTATCAGCCCCAGCATTTT.

J is TRBJ2-5 and V is TRBV5-1, with 7 bases fitting TRBD1. CDR1 and CDR2 from the germline V gene are SGHRS and YFSETQ. Trimming removed 5 bases from V and 1 base from J; junction bases left unmatched: 5. The CDR3 covers 14 residues. Here the CDR3 DNA reads TGCGCCAGCAGTTTGACAGGGTTCCAAGAGACCCAGTACTTC. Encoded protein: CASSLTGFQETQYF.

The V call is TRBV7-9, the J call TRBJ1-2; TRBD1 might be the D (6 bases). The ends were cut back, 2 bases at V and 0 bases at J, with 7 bases in the middle. CDR3 length equals 14 residues. The germline gives CDR1 SEHNR, CDR2 FQNEAQ (reference sequence). The CDR3 region has the DNA TGTGCCAGCAGCTTATCAGGGGCTAACTATGGCTACACCTTC. Its protein product is CASSLSGANYGYTF.